The sequence of this TCR beta chain was determined in a study of shared clonotypes between healthy human individuals. Turning to the study itself: Each donor's CD8 memory used one plate, CD8 naive two, each CD4 subset three.

Original handling: Filtering of immunoSEQ junctional sequences could not match full-length read filtering. The protocol was immunoSEQ multiplex PCR, while the TCRdb copy is restricted to in-frame clones and leaves out a portion. V, J and clone size were drawn from that table, and D and trimming were deduced from the DNA. The data hold more than 2,000,000 clones, with approximately 95% observed a single time. The germline CDR1 and CDR2 sequences are MDHEN and SYDVKM. With V trimmed by 2 bases and J by 7 bases, 2 bases remained unmatched. The CDR3 is 14 residues long. The study drew its donors from healthy HIV-negative adults without recent acute infections or vaccinations. Into CD45RA+ naive and CD45RA-negative memory subsets, the CD4+ cells were split. This clone has only one observation.

Sequenced material: naive CD4+ T cells from PBMCs. The subset: CD45RA+ positively selected. The receptor was isolated from a man aged 18 to 29 in good health. Some clones in this sample may be carry-over from other donors' samples. The J gene is TRBJ2-1, the V gene TRBV28; the match to TRBD2 covers 10 bases. DNA for the CDR3: TGTGCCAGCAGTTTACCTAGCGGGAGAAATGAGCAGTTCTTC. It yields the protein CASSLPSGRNEQFF.